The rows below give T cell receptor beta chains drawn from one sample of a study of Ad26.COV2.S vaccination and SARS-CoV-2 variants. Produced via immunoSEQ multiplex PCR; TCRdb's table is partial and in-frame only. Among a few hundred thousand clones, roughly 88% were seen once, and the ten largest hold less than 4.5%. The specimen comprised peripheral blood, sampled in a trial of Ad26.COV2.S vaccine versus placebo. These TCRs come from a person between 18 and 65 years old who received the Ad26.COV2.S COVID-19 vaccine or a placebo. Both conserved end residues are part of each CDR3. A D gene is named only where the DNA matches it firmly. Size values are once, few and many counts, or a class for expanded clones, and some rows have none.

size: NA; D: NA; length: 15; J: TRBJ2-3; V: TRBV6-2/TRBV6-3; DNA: TGTGCCAGCAGTACCCCTACAGACAACACAGATACGCAGTATTTT; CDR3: CASSTPTDNTDTQYF
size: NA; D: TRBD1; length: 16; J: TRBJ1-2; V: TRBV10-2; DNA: TGCGCCAGCAGTTACAGGGACAGACAATTTAACTATGGCTACACCTTC; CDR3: CASSYRDRQFNYGYTF
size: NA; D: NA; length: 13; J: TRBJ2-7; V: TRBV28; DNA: TGTGCCAGCAGTTTAGGCGGCTCTTACGAGCAGTACTTC; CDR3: CASSLGGSYEQYF
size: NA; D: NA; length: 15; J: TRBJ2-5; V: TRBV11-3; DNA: TGTGCCAGCAGCTTAGGGGACACAGCGCAAGAGACCCAGTACTTC; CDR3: CASSLGDTAQETQYF
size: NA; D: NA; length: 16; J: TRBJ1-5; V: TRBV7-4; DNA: TGTGCCAGCAGTCGACGATTGGGGGCCAGGTTTTGGCCCCAGCATTTT; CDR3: CASSRRLGARFWPQHF
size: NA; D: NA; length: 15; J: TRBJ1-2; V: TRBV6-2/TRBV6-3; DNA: TGTGCCAGCAGCCGGGACGGCCAATGGAACTATGGCTACACCTTC; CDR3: CASSRDGQWNYGYTF
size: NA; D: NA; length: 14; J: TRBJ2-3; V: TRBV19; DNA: TGTGCCAGTAGAAGCGGCCAGATCCCAGATACGCAGTATTTT; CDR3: CASRSGQIPDTQYF
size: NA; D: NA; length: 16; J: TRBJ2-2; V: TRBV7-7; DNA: TGTGCTAGCAGCTTAGCGGGCAGGGGCCGAACCGGGGAGCTGTTTTTT; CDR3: CASSLAGRGRTGELFF
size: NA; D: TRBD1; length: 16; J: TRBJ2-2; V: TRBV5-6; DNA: TGTGCCAGCAGCTGGGGACAGGGATGGAACACCGGGGAGCTGTTTTTT; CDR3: CASSWGQGWNTGELFF
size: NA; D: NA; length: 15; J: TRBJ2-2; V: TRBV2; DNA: TGTGCCAGCAGTGAGGGACTGGGGGGCACCGGGGAGCTGTTTTTT; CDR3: CASSEGLGGTGELFF
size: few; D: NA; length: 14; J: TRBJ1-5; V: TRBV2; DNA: TGTGCCAGCAGCCCTGACAGATTTTATCAGCCCCAGCATTTT; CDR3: CASSPDRFYQPQHF
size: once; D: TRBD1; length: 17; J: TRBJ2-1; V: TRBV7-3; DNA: TGTGCCAGCAGCTTAAGGGTCGGGGACAGAGTACACAATGAGCAGTTCTTC; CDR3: CASSLRVGDRVHNEQFF
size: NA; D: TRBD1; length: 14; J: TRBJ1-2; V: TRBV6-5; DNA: TGTGCCAGCAGTTATTCAGACAGGGGTGGCGGCTACACCTTC; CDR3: CASSYSDRGGGYTF
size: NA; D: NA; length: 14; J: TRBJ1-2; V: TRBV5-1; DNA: TGCGCCAGCAGCGAAATGGACGGGAACTATGGCTACACCTTC; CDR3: CASSEMDGNYGYTF
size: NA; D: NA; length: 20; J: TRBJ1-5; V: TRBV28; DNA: TGTGCCAGCAGTTCACCTCAGTACCCAGGAAGAGACGGTAGCAATCAGCCCCAGCATTTT; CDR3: CASSSPQYPGRDGSNQPQHF
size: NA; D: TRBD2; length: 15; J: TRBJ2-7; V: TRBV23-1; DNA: TGCGCCAGCAGTCTACTAGCGGGGGGCACCTACGAGCAGTACTTC; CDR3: CASSLLAGGTYEQYF
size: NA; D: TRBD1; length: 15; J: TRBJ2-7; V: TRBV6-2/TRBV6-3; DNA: TGTGCCAGCAGTTACACCGGGACAGGGGGCGACGAGCAGTACTTC; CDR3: CASSYTGTGGDEQYF
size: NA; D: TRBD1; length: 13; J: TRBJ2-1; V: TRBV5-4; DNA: TGTGCCAGCAGCTTGCAGGGGGCGGCGGAGCAGTTCTTC; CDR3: CASSLQGAAEQFF
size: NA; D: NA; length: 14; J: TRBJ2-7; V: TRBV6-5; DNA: TGTGCCAGCAGTTACGCCAGGGGCCGGGACGAGCAGTACTTC; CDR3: CASSYARGRDEQYF
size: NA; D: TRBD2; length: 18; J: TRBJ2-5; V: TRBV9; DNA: TGTGCCAGCAGCGTAGCGTTCGCTAGCGGGGGGGGACAAGAGACCCAGTACTTC; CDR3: CASSVAFASGGGQETQYF
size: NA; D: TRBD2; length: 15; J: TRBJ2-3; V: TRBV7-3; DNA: TGTGCCAGCAGCCTGCTAGCGGGGGGACCGGATACGCAGTATTTT; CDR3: CASSLLAGGPDTQYF
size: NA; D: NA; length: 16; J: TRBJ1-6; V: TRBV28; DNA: TGTGCCAGCAGCCCCTACCCGGGACGCTATAATTCACCCCTCCACTTT; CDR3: CASSPYPGRYNSPLHF
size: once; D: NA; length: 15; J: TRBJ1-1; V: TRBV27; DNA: TGTGCCAGCAGTTTACCCCCCAGGGGTTTCACTGAAGCTTTCTTT; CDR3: CASSLPPRGFTEAFF
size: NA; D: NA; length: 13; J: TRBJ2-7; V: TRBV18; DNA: TGTGCCAGCTCACCCGCGGGTCTCAGGGAGCAGTACTTC; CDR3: CASSPAGLREQYF
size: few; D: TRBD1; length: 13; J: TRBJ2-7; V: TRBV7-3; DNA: TGTGCCAGCAGCAGAGGACAGGGCTACGAGCAGTACTTC; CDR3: CASSRGQGYEQYF
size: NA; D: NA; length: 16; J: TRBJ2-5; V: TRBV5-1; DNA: TGCGCCAGCAGCTTGGGCGGCGGGGGCGGCGGAGAGACCCAGTACTTC; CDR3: CASSLGGGGGGETQYF
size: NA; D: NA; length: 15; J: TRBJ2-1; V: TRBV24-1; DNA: TGTGCCACCAGTGATTTTAGGAGCTCCTACAATGAGCAGTTCTTC; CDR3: CATSDFRSSYNEQFF
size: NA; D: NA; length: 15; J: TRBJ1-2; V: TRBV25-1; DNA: TGTGCCAGCAGTGACCCCTACCCGAGGGTGCATGGCTACACCTTC; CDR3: CASSDPYPRVHGYTF
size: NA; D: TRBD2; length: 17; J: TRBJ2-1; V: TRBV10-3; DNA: TGTGCCATCAAAAGGACTAGCGGGGGGGCCGGGTACAATGAGCAGTTCTTC; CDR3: CAIKRTSGGAGYNEQFF
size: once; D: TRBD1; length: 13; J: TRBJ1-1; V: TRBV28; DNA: TGTGCCAGCATTCTAGGACAGGGATCTGAAGCTTTCTTT; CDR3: CASILGQGSEAFF
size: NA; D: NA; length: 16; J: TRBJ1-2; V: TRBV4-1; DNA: TGCGCCAGCAGCCAAGGACCCGTGGGGGGCGGCTATGGCTACACCTTC; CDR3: CASSQGPVGGGYGYTF
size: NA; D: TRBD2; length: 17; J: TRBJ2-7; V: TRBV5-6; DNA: TGTGCCAGCAGCTCCGGGACTAGCGGGGGGGCTGGTCACGAGCAGTACTTC; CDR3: CASSSGTSGGAGHEQYF
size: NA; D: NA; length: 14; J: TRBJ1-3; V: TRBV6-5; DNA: TGTGCCAGCAGTTCAGGGGCCTCGGGAAACACCATATATTTT; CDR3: CASSSGASGNTIYF
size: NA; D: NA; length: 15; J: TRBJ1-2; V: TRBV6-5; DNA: TGTGCCAGCAGTTACTCGATGAGTTACGCCGGGCCTCAGACCTTC; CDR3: CASSYSMSYAGPQTF
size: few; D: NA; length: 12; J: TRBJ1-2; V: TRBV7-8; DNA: TGTGCCAGCAGCCTGGCCAGGGGCGGCTACACCTTC; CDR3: CASSLARGGYTF
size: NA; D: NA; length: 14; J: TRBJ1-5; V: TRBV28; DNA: TGTGCCAGCAGTTTGGGGGACTGGAATCAGCCCCAGCATTTT; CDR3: CASSLGDWNQPQHF
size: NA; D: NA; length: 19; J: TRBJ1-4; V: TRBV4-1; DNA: TGCGCCAGCAGCCGAACCGACGTCGGGTGGGAAACCACTAATGAAAAACTGTTTTTT; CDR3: CASSRTDVGWETTNEKLFF
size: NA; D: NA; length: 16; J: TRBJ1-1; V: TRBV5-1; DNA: TGCGCCAGCAGCGTTGGAGGGGACGGCTGGCTCACTGAAGCTTTCTTT; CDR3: CASSVGGDGWLTEAFF
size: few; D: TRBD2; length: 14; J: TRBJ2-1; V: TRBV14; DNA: TGTGCCAGCAGCCGACTAGCGGGGTGGAATGAGCAGTTCTTC; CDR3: CASSRLAGWNEQFF
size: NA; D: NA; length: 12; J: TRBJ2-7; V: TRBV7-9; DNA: TGTGCCAGCAGTCGACGAGACTACGAGCAGTACTTC; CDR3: CASSRRDYEQYF
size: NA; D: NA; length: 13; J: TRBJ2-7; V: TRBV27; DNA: TGTGCCAGCAGTTTGAGCTTATGGTACGAGCAGTACTTC; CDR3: CASSLSLWYEQYF
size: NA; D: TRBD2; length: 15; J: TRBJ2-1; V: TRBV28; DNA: TGTGCCAGCAGTTTTCTAGCGGGGGGGCATAATGAGCAGTTCTTC; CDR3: CASSFLAGGHNEQFF
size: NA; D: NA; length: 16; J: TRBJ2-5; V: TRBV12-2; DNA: TGTGCAAGTCGCCACCGGACTAGCGGGGCGTGGGAGACCCAGTACTTC; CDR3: CASRHRTSGAWETQYF
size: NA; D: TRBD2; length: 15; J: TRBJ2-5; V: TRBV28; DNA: TGTGCCAGCAGTTTACTAGCGGGGGGGCAAGAGACCCAGTACTTC; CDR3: CASSLLAGGQETQYF
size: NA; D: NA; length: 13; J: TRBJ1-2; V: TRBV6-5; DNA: TGTGCCAGCACCATGACAGTCGACTATGGCTACACCTTC; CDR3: CASTMTVDYGYTF
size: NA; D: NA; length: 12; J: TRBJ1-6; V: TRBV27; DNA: TGTGCCAGCAGACGGAGTAATTCACCCCTCCACTTT; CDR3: CASRRSNSPLHF
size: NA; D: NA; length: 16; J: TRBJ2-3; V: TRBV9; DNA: TGTGCCAGCAGCGTAGCCGGGCGGACAAGCACAGATACGCAGTATTTT; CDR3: CASSVAGRTSTDTQYF
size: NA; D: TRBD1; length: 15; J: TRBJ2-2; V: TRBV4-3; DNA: TGCGCCAGCAGCGATGGGACAGGGCACACCGGGGAGCTGTTTTTT; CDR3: CASSDGTGHTGELFF
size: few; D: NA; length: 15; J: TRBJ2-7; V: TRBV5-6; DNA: TGTGCCAGCAGCTTGTTCGACAGGACCCCCTACGAGCAGTACTTC; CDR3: CASSLFDRTPYEQYF
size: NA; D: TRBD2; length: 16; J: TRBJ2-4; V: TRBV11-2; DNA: TGTGCCAGCAGCTTACACGGGGGGGCCGTGGAGAACATTCAGTACTTC; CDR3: CASSLHGGAVENIQYF
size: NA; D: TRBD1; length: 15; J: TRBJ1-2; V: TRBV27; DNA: TGTGCCAGCAGTTTATCGCGCACAGGGGGAAATGGCTACACCTTC; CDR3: CASSLSRTGGNGYTF
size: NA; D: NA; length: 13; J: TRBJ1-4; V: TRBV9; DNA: TGTGCCAGCAGCGCATCCCTGGGAGAAAAACTGTTTTTT; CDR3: CASSASLGEKLFF
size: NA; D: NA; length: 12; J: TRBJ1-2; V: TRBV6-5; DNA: TGTGCCAGCAGGACGGGGTCCTATGGCTACACCTTC; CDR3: CASRTGSYGYTF
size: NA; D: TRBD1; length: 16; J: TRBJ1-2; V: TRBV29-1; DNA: TGCAGCGTTGGGGGCGGCGGGGACAGGGGTACCTATGGCTACACCTTC; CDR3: CSVGGGGDRGTYGYTF